The 13 T cell receptor beta chains given below trace back to one sample, sequenced in a study of T cells in Graves' hyperthyroidism and ophthalmopathy. What was amplified from RNA transcripts were TCR beta CDR3 regions. With the HTBI primer set, the TCR CDR3 went through a first round of RT-PCR. Via MiXCR, TCRdb re-called the multiplex PCR reads, giving one row per CDR3 protein. The sample holds some 770,000 distinct CDR3 sequences, around 15% seen once. The sample was blood. These receptors all come from a man between 18 and 29 years old with Graves' hyperthyroidism.

The J gene is TRBJ2-1, the V gene TRBV9; tentative D call: TRBD1 (5 bases). The CDR3 covers 13 residues. Germline V gene data show CDR1 as SGDLS and CDR2 as YYNGEE. The V end was cut by 6 bases, the J end by 5 bases, with 12 bases between. The CDR3 nucleotides are TGTGCCAGCAACTCCGACAGCAACAATGAGCAGTTCTTC. Translation: CASNSDSNNEQFF.

The sample holds many counts of this clonotype. The chain uses TRBV28 and TRBJ2-1, with 9 bases identical to TRBD2. V lost 4 bases and J lost 6; bases outside the gene matches: 4. CDR1 and CDR2 from the germline V gene are MDHEN and SYDVKM. There are 14 residues in the CDR3. In nucleotides, the CDR3 is TGTGCCAGCAGTTCCCTTAGCGGGAGCAATGAGCAGTTCTTC. Amino acid sequence: CASSSLSGSNEQFF.

The gene calls are TRBV6-2 or TRBV6-3 and TRBJ2-5; 8 bases line up with TRBD2. CDR3 length: 15 amino acids. Germline V gene sequence: CDR1 MNHEY, CDR2 SVGEGT. With 4 bases clipped from V and 5 bases from J, the junction kept 9 bases outside the gene matches. CDR3 loop: CASSFSGARAETQYF. Here the CDR3 DNA reads TGTGCCAGCAGTTTTAGCGGGGCCCGAGCGGAGACCCAGTACTTC.

This clonotype was observed many times. This chain joins TRBV18 and TRBJ2-5; D is possibly TRBD1 (6 bases). V lost 3 bases to trimming and J lost 3 bases, with 14 bases between them. The CDR3 covers 15 residues. CDR1 and CDR2 from the germline V gene are KGHSH and LQKENI. The CDR3 sequence is CASSPYGDNKETQYF. The CDR3 DNA sequence: TGTGCCAGCTCACCCTACGGGGACAATAAAGAGACCCAGTACTTC. Full variable domain (rest looked up from reference TRBV18 and TRBJ2-5): NAGVMQNPRHLVRRRGQEARLRCSPMKGHSHVYWYRQLPEEGLKFMVYLQKENIIDESGMPKERFSAEFPKEGPSILRIQQVVRGDSAAYFCASSPYGDNKETQYFGPGTRLLVL.

The chain recombines TRBV20-1 with TRBJ2-1, with D perhaps matching TRBD1 (5 bases). CDR1 DFQATT and CDR2 SNEGSKA come from the germline V gene (reference sequence). The CDR3 sequence is 14 residues long. V gave up 3 bases and J gave up 4 bases, with 13 bases separating them. This chain's CDR3 is CSASGALGYNEQFF. The DNA for the CDR3 is TGCAGTGCTAGTGGGGCCCTCGGGTACAATGAGCAGTTCTTC.

This chain joins TRBV30 and TRBJ1-2; possibly TRBD1 for D (5 bases). V lost 5 bases and J lost 5, with 12 bases in between. Germline CDR1 reads GTSNPN; CDR2 reads SVGIG (reference sequence). This CDR3 is 12 amino acids long. The CDR3 DNA is TGTGCCTGGGGGAACGAGGGGTATGGCTACACCTTC. This codes for CAWGNEGYGYTF.

This clonotype was detected many times. The chain couples TRBV28 to TRBJ1-3, with 8 bases identical to TRBD1. Germline CDR1 and CDR2: MDHEN and SYDVKM. The CDR3 spans 15 residues. Trimming cost V 3 bases and J 4 bases; bases outside gene matches: 5. The CDR3 loop is CASSFLQGEGNTIYF. The CDR3 nucleotides are TGTGCCAGCAGTTTTCTACAGGGGGAAGGAAACACCATATATTTT.

CDR3: CASSLSYRAMYNEQFF. CDR3 nucleotide sequence: TGTGCCAGCAGCTTAAGTTACAGGGCTATGTACAATGAGCAGTTCTTC. The J gene is TRBJ2-1, the V gene TRBV7-2; the D gene is possibly TRBD1 (6 bases). V lost 2 bases and J 4 bases, leaving 15 bases between the germline ends. The germline gives CDR1 SGHTA, CDR2 FQGNSA. This CDR3 contains 16 residues. The entire variable domain, with the rest obtained from reference TRBV7-2 and TRBJ2-1, is as follows: GAGVSQSPSNKVTEKGKDVELRCDPISGHTALYWYRQSLGQGLEFLIYFQGNSAPDKSGLPSDRFSAERTGGSVSTLTIQRTQQEDSAVYLCASSLSYRAMYNEQFFGPGTRLTVL.

This rearrangement joins TRBV7-2 to TRBJ2-1; D is uncertain. The V end was cut by 0 bases, the J end by 6 bases, with 6 bases between. The CDR3 has 13 amino acids. Per the germline V gene, CDR1 is SGHTA and CDR2 is FQGNSA. The CDR3 nucleotides are TGTGCCAGCAGCTTAGCGAGACTCAATGAGCAGTTCTTC. Translation gives CASSLARLNEQFF.

There are many counts of this clonotype. The rearrangement joins TRBV2 to TRBJ2-7; 8 bases fit TRBD1. J lost 3 bases, V lost 6 bases, and 1 base had no gene match. This CDR3 region has 12 residues. Looked up from germline, CDR1 is SNHLY and CDR2 is FYNNEI. For the CDR3, the DNA is TGTGCCAGCAGGGGGACAGGCTACGAGCAGTACTTC. Its protein product is CASRGTGYEQYF.

This clonotype was detected ten times or more. DNA for the CDR3: TGTGCCAGCAGCAACCGGGACCACTCCTACAATGAGCAGTTCTTC. Translation: CASSNRDHSYNEQFF. J is TRBJ2-1 and V is TRBV7-8; D may correspond to TRBD1 or TRBD2 (5 bases each). Germline V CDR1 and CDR2: SGHVS, FQNEAQ. The CDR3 totals 15 residues. V was trimmed by 5 bases and J by 0 bases, leaving 11 bases between them. The full variable domain, its missing parts supplied by reference TRBV7-8 and TRBJ2-1, is GAGVSQSPRYKVAKRGQDVALRCDPISGHVSLFWYQQALGQGPEFLTYFQNEAQLDKSGLPSDRFFAERPEGSVSTLKIQRTQQEDSAVYLCASSNRDHSYNEQFFGPGTRLTVL.

This clonotype was detected a few times. The chain has TRBV20-1 and TRBJ2-5, with D possibly matching TRBD1 (6 bases). Trimming took 0 bases from V and 0 from J, leaving 11 bases between them. Germline V CDR1 and CDR2: DFQATT, SNEGSKA (reference sequence). CDR3 size: 15 residues. The CDR3 nucleotides read TGCAGTGCTAGAGAGAGTTGGACAGACCAAGAGACCCAGTACTTC. It codes for CSARESWTDQETQYF.

In its sample, this clonotype was seen many times. This chain connects TRBV2 to TRBJ1-2, with a weak D call TRBD1 (5 bases). Germline V CDR1 and CDR2: SNHLY, FYNNEI. CDR3 length equals 14 residues. V lost 2 bases and J 8 bases, leaving 15 bases between the germline ends. DNA for the CDR3: TGTGCCAGCAGTGAATGGGGGACCGAGGGAGGCTACACCTTC. As protein: CASSEWGTEGGYTF.